Below are 30 T cell receptor beta chains sequenced from a single sample in a study of graft-versus-host responses after intestinal transplantation. Their target antigens are unknown. Clones were read by immunoSEQ multiplex PCR, and TCRdb kept only the in-frame ones, dropping some. The profile shows roughly 110,000 clones, around 90% of them singletons. This specimen was unstimulated CD4+ T cells sorted from spleen or lymph node cells, taken before transplant. Source of these receptors: a human donor who was the organ donor for an intestinal transplant.

V is TRBV2 and J is TRBJ2-5, with D perhaps TRBD2 (6 bases). Near its end, the DNA agrees better with TRBJ2-7, so the J call may be wrong. CDR3 size: 13 residues. From germline, CDR1 is SNHLY and CDR2 FYNNEI. The CDR3 nucleotides read TGTGCCAGCAGCCCGGGACTTTCCTACGAGCAGTACTTC. It codes for CASSPGLSYEQYF.

The genes are TRBV7-9 and TRBJ2-2; 8 bases agree with TRBD2. Germline CDR1 reads SEHNR; CDR2 reads FQNEAQ (reference sequence). The trim removed 1 base at V and 3 bases at J, leaving 7 bases unmatched. The CDR3 loop spans 17 amino acids. The CDR3 coding sequence is TGTGCCAGCAGCTTAGGCGGAGCGGGAGTCCACACCGGGGAGCTGTTTTTT. It specifies CASSLGGAGVHTGELFF.

The CDR3 loop reads CASSLRAATGELFF. In nucleotides, the CDR3 is TGTGCCAGCAGCCTAAGGGCAGCCACCGGGGAGCTGTTTTTT. This chain uses TRBV7-2 with TRBJ2-2; D is ambiguous. CDR3 length equals 14 residues. Trimming took 5 bases from V and 4 from J, leaving 11 bases between them. Per the germline V gene, CDR1 is SGHTA and CDR2 is FQGNSA.

J is TRBJ2-7 and V is TRBV19, with TRBD1 matching 9 bases. Trimming removed 4 bases from V and 5 bases from J; junction bases left unmatched: 6. Germline V lookup: CDR1 LNHDA, CDR2 SQIVND (reference sequence). This CDR3 region has 14 residues. CDR3: CASSTWTGDHEQYF. DNA of the CDR3: TGTGCCAGTAGTACCTGGACAGGGGACCACGAGCAGTACTTC. Variable domain in full (rest from reference TRBV19 and TRBJ2-7): DGGITQSPKYLFRKEGQNVTLSCEQNLNHDAMYWYRQDPGQGLRLIYYSQIVNDFQKGDIAEGYSVSREKKESFPLTVTSAQKNPTAFYLCASSTWTGDHEQYFGPGTRLTVT.

This chain connects TRBV18 to TRBJ2-3; D gene unclear. Germline CDR1 and CDR2: KGHSH and LQKENI. The V end lost 8 bases, the J end lost 3 bases, and 15 bases lay between the germline ends. This CDR3 spans 14 amino acids. As DNA, the CDR3 is TGTGCCAGCACCTCCCGGGTGGATACAGATACGCAGTATTTT. This sequence encodes CASTSRVDTDTQYF.

The chain has TRBV19 and TRBJ2-5; 10 bases align to TRBD2. V lost 7 bases and J lost 4; bases outside the gene matches: 9. Per germline, CDR1 LNHDA and CDR2 SQIVND (reference sequence). The CDR3 runs to 15 residues. CDR3 sequence reads: CASKRGGNGGETQYF. CDR3 sequence (DNA): TGTGCCAGTAAGCGGGGGGGCAACGGAGGAGAGACCCAGTACTTC.

This rearrangement joins TRBV28 to TRBJ1-5; TRBD1 matches 8 bases. The CDR3 contains 17 residues. Per the germline V gene, CDR1 is MDHEN and CDR2 is SYDVKM. Unmatched junction bases numbered 15, after V lost 4 bases and J lost 7 bases. CDR3 loop: CASSSITQTGVWQPQHF. CDR3 sequence (DNA): TGTGCCAGCAGTTCGATCACACAGACAGGGGTATGGCAGCCCCAGCATTTT.

The rearrangement links TRBV20-1 to TRBJ2-1; 7 positions match TRBD2. The CDR3 covers 11 residues. Looked up from germline, CDR1 is DFQATT and CDR2 is SNEGSKA (reference sequence). Trimming cost V 3 bases and J 14 bases; bases outside gene matches: 7. CDR3 region: CSARVAGVEFF. The CDR3 DNA follows: TGCAGTGCTAGGGTTGCGGGGGTCGAGTTCTTC.

The V call is TRBV5-5, the J call TRBJ2-5, with 8 bases aligning to TRBD1. This CDR3 has 15 amino acids. V lost 1 base, J lost 5 bases, and 7 bases stayed unmatched. Germline CDR1 and CDR2: SGHKS and YYEKEE (reference sequence). CDR3 sequence (DNA): TGTGCCAGCAGCTTGCCGACAGGGGCGATGGAGACCCAGTACTTC. Protein sequence: CASSLPTGAMETQYF. Combining the CDR3 with reference TRBV5-5 and TRBJ2-5 gives the whole variable domain DAGVTQSPTHLIKTRGQQVTLRCSPISGHKSVSWYQQVLGQGPQFIFQYYEKEERGRGNFPDRFSARQFPNYSSELNVNALLLGDSALYLCASSLPTGAMETQYFGPGTRLLVL.

The chain is built from TRBV27 and TRBJ2-1; 8 nucleotides align to TRBD2. After removal of 6 bases from V and 4 bases from J, the junction contained 8 bases not matched to a gene. The CDR3 contains 15 residues. Germline V lookup: CDR1 MNHEY, CDR2 SMNVEV (reference sequence). The DNA for the CDR3 is TGTGCCAGCAGCACCGGGACTAGGGGTTACAATGAGCAGTTCTTC. Residues: CASSTGTRGYNEQFF.

This clone appeared once. The rearrangement joins TRBV5-1 to TRBJ2-3, with TRBD1 matching over 12 bases. V lost 4 bases to trimming and J lost 7 bases; unmatched junction nucleotides: 4. The CDR3 length is 14 residues. The germline V gene has CDR1 SGHRS and CDR2 YFSETQ. This chain's CDR3 is CASSLGQGAHTQYF. The CDR3 coding sequence is TGCGCCAGCAGCCTGGGACAGGGGGCGCATACGCAGTATTTT.

CDR3 sequence reads: CASSVDAEETQYF. The CDR3 nucleotides read TGTGCCAGCAGCGTTGACGCGGAAGAGACCCAGTACTTC. The chain uses TRBV7-3 and TRBJ2-5; D not certain. The V and J ends lost 5 bases and 3 bases respectively, with 10 bases between them. The V gene's germline CDR1 is SGHTA and CDR2 FQGTGA. This CDR3 region has 13 residues.

The J gene is TRBJ1-6, the V gene TRBV5-1, with no clear D. The CDR3 loop spans 13 amino acids. Germline loops: CDR1 SGHRS, CDR2 YFSETQ. V lost 0 bases and J lost 13, with 11 bases in between. The CDR3 spells CASSLESGRPLHF. The CDR3 DNA reads as TGCGCCAGCAGCTTGGAATCAGGAAGGCCCCTCCACTTT.

The chain links TRBV10-1 to TRBJ1-1; D is possibly TRBD1 (6 bases). The CDR3 has 15 amino acids. The V and J ends lost 0 bases and 4 bases respectively, with 12 bases between them. Germline-derived CDR1 and CDR2 are WNHNN and SYGVQD (reference sequence). In DNA form, the CDR3 reads TGCGCCAGCAGTGAGTCCAGGGGTGGAGGCACTGAAGCTTTCTTT. Protein: CASSESRGGGTEAFF.

The chain joins TRBV9 to TRBJ2-7, with TRBD2 matching over 10 bases. The CDR3 runs 14 residues. Unmatched junction bases numbered 9, after V lost 3 bases and J lost 9 bases. CDR1 is SGDLS, CDR2 YYNGEE, per germline. This CDR3 is CASSAGLAEPGQYF. The CDR3 DNA reads as TGTGCCAGCAGCGCTGGACTAGCGGAGCCCGGGCAGTACTTC. Supplemented by reference TRBV9 and TRBJ2-7, the full variable domain reads DSGVTQTPKHLITATGQRVTLRCSPRSGDLSVYWYQQSLDQGLQFLIQYYNGEERAKGNILERFSAQQFPDLHSELNLSSLELGDSALYFCASSAGLAEPGQYFGPGTRLTVT.

This clone has just one count. This chain connects TRBV6-5 to TRBJ1-5; D call uncertain. CDR1 and CDR2 from the germline V gene are MNHEY and SVGAGI. The CDR3 has 13 residues. V was cut by 8 bases and J by 2 bases, with 10 bases left in between. In nucleotides, the CDR3 is TGTGCCAGCCTAATGACGGGCAATCAGCCCCAGCATTTT. It codes for CASLMTGNQPQHF.

The chain joins TRBV20-1 to TRBJ2-3, with D unresolved. V lost 2 bases and J lost 11, with 11 bases in between. From germline, CDR1 is DFQATT and CDR2 SNEGSKA (reference sequence). The CDR3 contains 11 residues. DNA of the CDR3: TGCAGTGCTAGACCGGGTCCCCGGCAGTATTTT. It codes for CSARPGPRQYF.

The V call is TRBV5-4, the J call TRBJ2-7, with D tentatively TRBD1 (5 bases). Germline V gene data show CDR1 as SGHNT and CDR2 as YYREEE (reference sequence). This CDR3 has 13 residues. Trimming cost V 3 bases and J 3 bases, with 10 bases left between them. The CDR3 DNA reads as TGTGCCAGCAGCTATTCAGGGATCTACGAGCAGTACTTC. This encodes CASSYSGIYEQYF.

The V gene is TRBV6-1, the J gene TRBJ2-7, with no clear D. V gave up 4 bases and J gave up 3 bases, with 19 bases separating them. CDR3 length equals 16 residues. CDR1 is MNHNS and CDR2 is SASEGT in the germline V gene. In DNA, the CDR3 is TGTGCCAGCAGTGCACAAGTAGGACGGAAGAACTACGAGCAGTACTTC. Translation gives CASSAQVGRKNYEQYF.

With respect to this clone: Other DNA sequences of this sample code for an identical CDR3. The gene calls are TRBV5-4 and TRBJ2-3; unclear D gene. CDR1 is SGHNT, CDR2 YYREEE, per germline (reference sequence). This CDR3 comprises 11 residues. V lost 2 bases and J lost 5, with 3 bases in between. CDR3 DNA sequence: TGTGCCAGCAGCTTAGGAGATACGCAGTATTTT. Its protein is CASSLGDTQYF.

V is TRBV6-1 and J is TRBJ1-1; D gene uncertain. Germline values: CDR1 MNHNS, CDR2 SASEGT. The CDR3 is 11 amino acids. Trimming stripped 7 bases from V and 4 bases from J, with 7 bases between. The CDR3 is CASTWGTEAFF. Here the CDR3 DNA reads TGTGCCAGCACTTGGGGCACTGAAGCTTTCTTT.

The V gene is TRBV27, the J gene TRBJ2-3; 9 bases are shared with TRBD2. Per germline, CDR1 MNHEY and CDR2 SMNVEV (reference sequence). Trimming cost V 2 bases and J 2 bases; bases outside gene matches: 5. The CDR3 contains 16 residues. This CDR3 is CASSLGRGGPTDTQYF. The CDR3, as DNA: TGTGCCAGCAGTTTAGGGCGGGGGGGGCCCACAGATACGCAGTATTTT.

This sequence joins TRBV6-1 and TRBJ1-2, with a tentative D call TRBD1 (6 bases). Looked up from germline, CDR1 is MNHNS and CDR2 is SASEGT. The CDR3 runs to 14 residues. V was cut by 6 bases and J by 6 bases, with 17 bases left in between. The CDR3 is CASSYRGQPDGYTF. CDR3 sequence (DNA): TGTGCCAGCAGCTACCGCGGACAGCCTGATGGCTACACCTTC.

The chain recombines TRBV18 with TRBJ2-1, with 15 nucleotides matching TRBD2. Germline lookup yields CDR1 KGHSH and CDR2 LQKENI. Trimming cost V 3 bases and J 9 bases; bases outside gene matches: 6. The CDR3 is 16 amino acids. This chain's CDR3 is CASSPGLAGGLGEQFF. The CDR3 coding sequence is TGTGCCAGCTCACCCGGACTAGCGGGAGGGCTCGGTGAGCAGTTCTTC.

The rearrangement uses TRBV7-3 and TRBJ2-3; 9 nucleotides match TRBD2. Germline values: CDR1 SGHTA, CDR2 FQGTGA. Trimming cost V 1 base and J 1 base; bases outside gene matches: 0. The CDR3 runs 15 residues. The CDR3 DNA reads TGTGCCAGCAGCTTAAAGCGGGGGGGCACAGATACGCAGTATTTT. This gives the protein CASSLKRGGTDTQYF.

This chain uses TRBV7-6 with TRBJ2-1, with a tentative D call TRBD2 (6 bases). Germline assignment: CDR1 SGHVS and CDR2 FNYEAQ. Trimming removed 0 bases from V and 4 bases from J, with 10 bases in between. CDR3 length: 15 residues. Here the CDR3 reads CASSLAGGKYNEQFF. The CDR3 nucleotides read TGTGCCAGCAGCTTAGCGGGGGGTAAATACAATGAGCAGTTCTTC.

This clone was observed once. The gene calls are TRBV6-6 and TRBJ2-3; D gene unclear. Trimming shortened V by 2 bases and J by 0 bases, and 9 bases separated the two germline ends. In germline, CDR1 is MNHNY, CDR2 SVGAGI (reference sequence). The CDR3 totals 15 residues. The CDR3 nucleotides read TGTGCCAGCAGTTACCCACAGCTGAGCACAGATACGCAGTATTTT. Protein: CASSYPQLSTDTQYF.

The chain links TRBV19 to TRBJ2-5; D may match TRBD1 or TRBD2 (5 bases each). The CDR3 extends over 14 amino acids. V was shortened by 3 bases and J by 5 bases, with 13 bases between the two germline ends. Per the germline V gene, CDR1 is LNHDA and CDR2 is SQIVND (reference sequence). The CDR3 nucleotides are TGTGCCAGTAGTATGAGGGGCGGTATCGAGACCCAGTACTTC. This translates into CASSMRGGIETQYF. Filled out from reference TRBV19 and TRBJ2-5, the complete variable domain reads DGGITQSPKYLFRKEGQNVTLSCEQNLNHDAMYWYRQDPGQGLRLIYYSQIVNDFQKGDIAEGYSVSREKKESFPLTVTSAQKNPTAFYLCASSMRGGIETQYFGPGTRLLVL.

The V and J genes are TRBV5-5 and TRBJ2-7, with a possible D match to TRBD2 (5 bases). This CDR3 comprises 15 residues. Germline V gene lookup returns CDR1 SGHKS and CDR2 YYEKEE (reference sequence). V dropped 0 bases and J dropped 5 bases, with 15 bases sitting between them. The CDR3 loop is CASSLGLARGHEQYF. The CDR3, as DNA: TGTGCCAGCAGCTTGGGATTAGCGAGAGGGCACGAGCAGTACTTC.

This chain connects TRBV4-2 to TRBJ2-5, with a possible D match to TRBD2 (6 bases). This CDR3 region has 14 residues. The germline V and J ends were trimmed by 1 base and 2 bases, with 8 bases remaining between them. Germline V lookup: CDR1 LGHNA, CDR2 YNFKEQ. As DNA, the CDR3 is TGTGCCAGCAGCCAAGGGGACTCTCAAGAGACCCAGTACTTC. It is translated as CASSQGDSQETQYF.